A single sample is the source of the 25 T cell receptor beta chains below, sequenced in a study of T cell responses to AZD1222 COVID-19 vaccine. Libraries were prepared by immunoSEQ multiplex PCR; TCRdb keeps only in-frame clonotypes and omits some of them. The data hold approximately 140,000 clones, with more than 85% observed a single time. The sequencing used peripheral blood, collected 28 days after the second AZD1222 dose. The receptor set was obtained from an adult who received the AZD1222 COVID-19 vaccine.

This clone was seen once. This chain links TRBV3-1 (or the pseudogene TRBV3-2) with TRBJ1-2; D unresolved. The germline CDR1 and CDR2 sequences are LGHDT and YNNKEL (reference sequence). The CDR3 loop spans 14 amino acids. V dropped 1 base and J dropped 8 bases, with 14 bases sitting between them. As DNA, the CDR3 is TGTGCCAGCAGCCAAGTGGTTCGAGGATCCGGCTACACCTTC. As protein: CASSQVVRGSGYTF.

The V call is TRBV4-1, the J call TRBJ1-2, with unresolved D. Germline V gene data show CDR1 as MGHRA and CDR2 as YSYEKL. The CDR3 consists of 14 residues. V lost 1 base and J lost 2, with 8 bases in between. The CDR3 nucleotides read TGCGCCAGCAGCCAAGTTGCCGGGAACTATGGCTACACCTTC. This sequence encodes CASSQVAGNYGYTF.

This rearrangement joins TRBV2 to TRBJ2-7, with D tentatively TRBD1 (6 bases). The CDR3 consists of 15 residues. Germline-derived CDR1 and CDR2 are SNHLY and FYNNEI. The V gene lost 6 bases and the J gene lost 1 base, with 16 bases spanning the gap. The CDR3, as DNA: TGTGCCAGCAGACAGGGAACCGATCCTTCCTACGAGCAGTACTTC. This codes for CASRQGTDPSYEQYF.

In its sample, this clone was seen once. The chain joins TRBV30 to TRBJ1-2; 8 bases line up with TRBD1. The CDR3 spans 14 residues. V gave up 2 bases and J gave up 2 bases; unmatched junction bases: 4. Germline lookup yields CDR1 GTSNPN and CDR2 SVGIG (reference sequence). In DNA, the CDR3 is TGTGCCTGGAGTCTATACAGGGGGAACTATGGCTACACCTTC. The encoded protein is CAWSLYRGNYGYTF.

The rearrangement links TRBV2 to TRBJ1-4; D unclear. Germline V gene lookup returns CDR1 SNHLY and CDR2 FYNNEI. The CDR3 totals 11 residues. Trimming pared 2 bases from V and 8 bases from J, leaving 3 bases between. This chain's CDR3 is CASSEYEKLFF. The CDR3 coding sequence is TGTGCCAGCAGTGAATACGAAAAACTGTTTTTT.

The chain employs TRBV12-3 or TRBV12-4 and TRBJ2-1, with D possibly matching TRBD2 (5 bases). V gave up 2 bases and J gave up 10 bases, with 12 bases separating them. The CDR3 runs to 13 residues. As DNA, the CDR3 is TGTGCCAGCAGTTTACAGACTAAAAAGGAGCAGTTCTTC. Translating it yields CASSLQTKKEQFF.

The chain is built from TRBV27 and TRBJ1-5, with 9 bases lining up with TRBD1. This CDR3 is built from 15 residues. Germline loops: CDR1 MNHEY, CDR2 SMNVEV (reference sequence). V lost 6 bases, J lost 3 bases, and 6 bases stayed unmatched. CDR3 sequence reads: CASRPTGGLNQPQHF. CDR3 DNA sequence: TGTGCCAGCAGACCGACAGGGGGTCTCAATCAGCCCCAGCATTTT.

The chain joins TRBV25-1 to TRBJ1-2, with no clear D. Trimming cost V 2 bases and J 4 bases, with 11 bases left between them. The CDR3 contains 14 residues. Per the germline V gene, CDR1 is MGHDK and CDR2 is SYGVNS. This chain's CDR3 is CASSEKNPLYGYTF. CDR3 in DNA: TGTGCCAGCAGTGAAAAAAACCCCCTCTATGGCTACACCTTC.

The chain is built from TRBV19 and TRBJ2-2; D is perhaps TRBD2 (6 bases). The CDR3 covers 14 residues. CDR1 is LNHDA and CDR2 is SQIVND in the germline V gene (reference sequence). Trimming removed 9 bases from V and 2 bases from J, with 13 bases in between. The CDR3 loop is CASGSSGNTGELFF. The CDR3 nucleotides are TGTGCCAGCGGGAGTAGCGGAAACACCGGGGAGCTGTTTTTT.

V gene TRBV30 combines with J gene TRBJ1-6; 8 nucleotides align to TRBD1. CDR1 and CDR2 from the germline V gene are GTSNPN and SVGIG (reference sequence). V trimming: 0 bases; J trimming: 3 bases; junction bases outside the gene matches: 4. The CDR3 totals 16 residues. The CDR3 sequence: CAWSVRGQVYNSPLHF. CDR3 DNA: TGTGCCTGGAGTGTACGGGGACAGGTCTATAATTCACCCCTCCACTTT. The full variable domain, in which reference TRBV30 and TRBJ1-6 provide the parts outside the CDR3, is SQTIHQWPATLVQPVGSPLSLECTVEGTSNPNLYWYRQAAGRGLQLLFYSVGIGQISSEVPQNLSASRPQDRQFILSSKKLLLSDSGFYLCAWSVRGQVYNSPLHFGNGTRLTVT.

This chain uses TRBV20-1 with TRBJ1-1; D ambiguous. CDR3 length: 10 amino acids. The germline CDR1 and CDR2 sequences are DFQATT and SNEGSKA (reference sequence). V lost 6 bases to trimming and J lost 7 bases, with 9 bases between them. The CDR3 nucleotides are TGCAGTGCGGTTGGGATTGAAGCTTTCTTT. Encoded protein: CSAVGIEAFF.

The chain couples TRBV9 to TRBJ1-4, with 7 bases aligning to TRBD1. The trim removed 0 bases at V and 6 bases at J, leaving 5 bases unmatched. CDR3 length: 15 residues. CDR1 is SGDLS, CDR2 YYNGEE, per germline. CDR3 DNA: TGTGCCAGCAGCGTAGCATCAGGGGGGTATGAAAAACTGTTTTTT. Its protein is CASSVASGGYEKLFF. The full variable domain, completed using reference TRBV9 and TRBJ1-4, is DSGVTQTPKHLITATGQRVTLRCSPRSGDLSVYWYQQSLDQGLQFLIQYYNGEERAKGNILERFSAQQFPDLHSELNLSSLELGDSALYFCASSVASGGYEKLFFGSGTQLSVL.

CDR3 coding DNA: TGTGCCAGTAGTGCCGGACAGGGATTCTATGGCTACACCTTC. It is translated as CASSAGQGFYGYTF. V usage is TRBV19 and J usage is TRBJ1-2; 8 nucleotides agree with TRBD1. The CDR3 has 14 amino acids. The J segment lost 4 bases and the V segment lost 5 bases, leaving 6 bases of the junction unmatched. Germline values: CDR1 LNHDA, CDR2 SQIVND (reference sequence).

The chain couples TRBV5-4 to TRBJ2-1, with 14 bases matching TRBD2. Germline V gene lookup returns CDR1 SGHNT and CDR2 YYREEE (reference sequence). This CDR3 contains 16 residues. After removal of 4 bases from V and 3 bases from J, the junction contained 3 bases not matched to a gene. The CDR3 here is CASSPGTSGSYNEQFF. The CDR3, as DNA: TGTGCCAGCAGCCCAGGGACTAGCGGGAGCTACAATGAGCAGTTCTTC.

The chain has TRBV2 and TRBJ2-5; weak D call: TRBD2 (6 bases). Trimming took 7 bases from V and 5 from J, leaving 14 bases between them. CDR1 is SNHLY, CDR2 FYNNEI, per germline. The CDR3 runs 13 residues. The CDR3 loop reads CASIRGTGETQYF. Written as DNA, the CDR3 is TGTGCCAGCATCCGGGGGACCGGGGAGACCCAGTACTTC.

The chain recombines TRBV18 with TRBJ1-5, with a possible D match to TRBD1 (5 bases). From germline, CDR1 is KGHSH and CDR2 LQKENI. Trimming took 6 bases from V and 8 from J, leaving 17 bases between them. This CDR3 comprises 14 residues. CDR3 sequence (DNA): TGTGCCAGCTCGCCAACGGGGGGGTTGGAGCCCCAGCATTTT. Its translation: CASSPTGGLEPQHF.

The gene calls are TRBV18 and TRBJ2-1; 10 bases line up with TRBD2. The CDR3 is 15 residues long. Germline loops: CDR1 KGHSH, CDR2 LQKENI. V was clipped by 6 bases and J by 1 base; unmatched bases: 3. The CDR3 DNA is TGTGCCAGCTCCGAACTAGCGGGATCCTACAATGAGCAGTTCTTC. It codes for CASSELAGSYNEQFF. Full variable domain (missing parts from reference TRBV18 and TRBJ2-1): NAGVMQNPRHLVRRRGQEARLRCSPMKGHSHVYWYRQLPEEGLKFMVYLQKENIIDESGMPKERFSAEFPKEGPSILRIQQVVRGDSAAYFCASSELAGSYNEQFFGPGTRLTVL.

The chain couples TRBV11-3 to TRBJ2-2; possible D gene TRBD1, 5 bases. Trimming pared 0 bases from V and 0 bases from J, leaving 5 bases between. This CDR3 has 15 residues. The germline gives CDR1 SGHNT, CDR2 YENEEA. CDR3 bases: TGTGCCAGCAGCTTAGACAGGGCGAACACCGGGGAGCTGTTTTTT. It translates to CASSLDRANTGELFF. Supplemented by reference TRBV11-3 and TRBJ2-2, the full variable domain reads EAGVVQSPRYKIIEKKQPVAFWCNPISGHNTLYWYLQNLGQGPELLIRYENEEAVDDSQLPKDRFSAERLKGVDSTLKIQPAELGDSAVYLCASSLDRANTGELFFGEGSRLTVL.

J is TRBJ2-1 and V is TRBV6-2 or TRBV6-3; 11 bases are shared with TRBD2. Germline CDR1 MNHEY, CDR2 SVGEGT. The V segment lost 2 bases and the J segment 6 bases; nucleotides outside the gene matches: 15. The CDR3 spans 19 residues. CDR3 region: CASSYRAGHTTSGGNEQFF. The DNA for the CDR3 is TGTGCCAGCAGTTACCGGGCAGGGCATACTACTAGCGGGGGCAATGAGCAGTTCTTC.

The gene calls are TRBV6-6 and TRBJ1-1; 9 bases are shared with TRBD1. The ends lost 7 bases at V and 0 bases at J; junction bases unmatched: 9. The CDR3 covers 16 residues. The germline CDR1 and CDR2 sequences are MNHNY and SVGAGI (reference sequence). CDR3 nucleotides: TGTGCCAGCACCTCGAGGACAGGGGATATGAACACTGAAGCTTTCTTT. It yields the protein CASTSRTGDMNTEAFF.

This chain connects TRBV6-1 to TRBJ2-5, with 10 bases aligning to TRBD2. Germline values: CDR1 MNHNS, CDR2 SASEGT. J was trimmed by 6 bases and V by 0 bases; bases with no gene match: 13. The CDR3 has 18 residues. The CDR3 loop reads CASSEATLGTSVVQTQYF. In DNA form, the CDR3 reads TGTGCCAGCAGTGAAGCCACCCTCGGGACTAGCGTGGTCCAGACCCAGTACTTC.

The rearrangement joins TRBV2 to TRBJ2-7, with TRBD2 matching 8 bases. Unmatched junction bases numbered 8, after V lost 4 bases and J lost 6 bases. The germline V gene has CDR1 SNHLY and CDR2 FYNNEI. The CDR3 is made up of 14 amino acids. This chain's CDR3 is CASSGSGANREQYF. Here the CDR3 DNA reads TGTGCCAGCAGTGGTAGCGGGGCCAACCGCGAGCAGTACTTC.

The chain carries TRBV30 and TRBJ1-2, with a tentative D call TRBD1 (5 bases). The CDR3 extends over 12 amino acids. CDR1 GTSNPN and CDR2 SVGIG come from the germline V gene (reference sequence). The ends were cut back, 3 bases at V and 4 bases at J, with 9 bases in the middle. CDR3 in DNA: TGTGCCTGGAGGGACAACGTCTATGGCTACACCTTC. Translating gives CAWRDNVYGYTF.

The gene calls are TRBV19 and TRBJ2-7; D may match TRBD1 or TRBD2 (7 bases each). The CDR3 has 16 residues. Trimming pared 7 bases from V and 3 bases from J, leaving 22 bases between. CDR1 is LNHDA and CDR2 is SQIVND in the germline V gene (reference sequence). The CDR3 sequence: CASTLGGQGENYEQYV. CDR3 coding DNA: TGTGCCAGTACCCTGGGAGGGCAGGGGGAGAACTACGAGCAGTACGTC.

The rearrangement links TRBV2 to TRBJ1-2, with 9 bases fitting TRBD1. V was clipped by 6 bases and J by 2 bases; unmatched bases: 1. The CDR3 length is 13 residues. Per germline, CDR1 SNHLY and CDR2 FYNNEI. Written as DNA, the CDR3 is TGTGCCAGCAGCGGACAGGGGAACTATGGCTACACCTTC. Encoded protein: CASSGQGNYGYTF.